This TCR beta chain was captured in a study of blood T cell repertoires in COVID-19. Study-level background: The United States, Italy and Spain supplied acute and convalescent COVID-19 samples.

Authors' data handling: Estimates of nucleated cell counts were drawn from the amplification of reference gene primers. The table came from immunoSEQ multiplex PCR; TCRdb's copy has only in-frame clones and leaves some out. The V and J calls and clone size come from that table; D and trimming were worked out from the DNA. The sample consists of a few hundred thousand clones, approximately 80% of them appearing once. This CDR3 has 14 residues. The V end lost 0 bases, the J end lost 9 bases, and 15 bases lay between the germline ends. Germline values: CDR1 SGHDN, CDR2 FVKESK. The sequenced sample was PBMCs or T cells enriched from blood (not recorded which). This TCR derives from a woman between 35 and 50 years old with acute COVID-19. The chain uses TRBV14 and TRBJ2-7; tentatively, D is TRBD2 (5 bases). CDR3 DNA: TGTGCCAGCAGCCAAGAGAACGGTGGAAGCGGGCAGTACTTC. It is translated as CASSQENGGSGQYF.